This T cell receptor beta chain originates from a study of cytomegalovirus exposure and HLA in healthy donors. Study at large: An analysis done earlier identified more than 100 million unique TCR beta sequences from approximately 180 million T cells.

Trimming left V 6 bases short and J 7 bases short, with 16 bases between. Germline-derived CDR1 and CDR2 are LNHDA and SQIVND (reference sequence). The CDR3 extends over 14 amino acids. Notes on this clone: Its antigen is not identified.

General study findings and limits: Data from an earlier analysis indicated that most TCR beta V segments were productive either about 90% or about 30% of the time. When analyzed later, a missense DCLRE1C variant was found to be linked to TCR beta V- and J-gene trimming.

Vbeta (60) and Jbeta (13) primers were used in the PCR. Under the authors' procedure: Later, roughly 77 million unique TCR beta chains were counted in an analysis, and 10 million to 12 million of them were shared. This table comes from immunoSEQ multiplex PCR, and its TCRdb copy is limited to in-frame clones, with some not included. V, J and clone size derive from that table, while D and trimming were established from the DNA sequence. The sample comprises around 85,000 clones, over 75% of which are singletons, and about 7.3% rests with the top ten. The rearrangement uses TRBV19 and TRBJ1-5; D possibly corresponds to TRBD1 (5 bases). This receptor was obtained from a young man in good health and CMV-seronegative. Sample: PBMCs. The CDR3 coding sequence is TGTGCCAGTAGCTCCGACCAGGGTATACAGCCCCAGCATTTT. Protein sequence: CASSSDQGIQPQHF.